This paragraph covers one T cell receptor beta chain sequence. TCRdb keeps only in-frame clones here, not all; method: immunoSEQ multiplex PCR. The table records 340,000 or so clones, roughly 93% of them present only once. Germline V gene lookup returns CDR1 SQVTM and CDR2 ANQGSEA. This CDR3 region has 11 residues. Trimming took off 7 bases at V and 6 bases at J, with 13 bases between the two ends. This sample was taken from a study of brain T cells in children with intractable seizures. The time point here: blood from clinic visit 5 months post-surgery; TSC patient then seizure free. The sequenced cases were selected for having the highest brain T cell transcript signatures.

The chain uses TRBV29-1 and TRBJ2-7, with D possibly TRBD1 on 8 matching bases. The sequence was collected from a boy younger than two with tuberous sclerosis and intractable seizures. Specimen: peripheral blood, collected 4 to 5 months after surgery. The DNA of the CDR3 is TGCAGCGCAGGGGGCGGGAGCGAGCAGTACTTC. Translation gives CSAGGGSEQYF.